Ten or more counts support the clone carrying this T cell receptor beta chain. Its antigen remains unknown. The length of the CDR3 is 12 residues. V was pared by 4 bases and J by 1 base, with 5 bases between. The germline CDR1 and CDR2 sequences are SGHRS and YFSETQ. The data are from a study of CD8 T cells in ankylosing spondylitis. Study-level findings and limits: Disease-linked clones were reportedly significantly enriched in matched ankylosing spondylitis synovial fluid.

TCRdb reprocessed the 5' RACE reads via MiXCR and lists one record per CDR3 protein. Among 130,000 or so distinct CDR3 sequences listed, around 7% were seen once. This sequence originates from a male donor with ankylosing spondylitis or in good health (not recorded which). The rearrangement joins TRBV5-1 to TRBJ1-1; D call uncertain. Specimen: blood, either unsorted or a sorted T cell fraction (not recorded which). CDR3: CASSPSNTEAFF. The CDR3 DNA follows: TGCGCCAGCAGCCCCTCGAACACTGAAGCTTTCTTT. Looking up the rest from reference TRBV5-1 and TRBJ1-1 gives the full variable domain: KAGVTQTPRYLIKTRGQQVTLSCSPISGHRSVSWYQQTPGQGLQFLFEYFSETQRNKGNFPGRFSGRQFSNSRSEMNVSTLELGDSALYLCASSPSNTEAFFGQGTRLTVV.